Here is one TCR beta chain with its context. The data were obtained in a study of control samples from healthy donors and cancer patients. This table comes from immunoSEQ multiplex PCR, and its TCRdb copy is limited to in-frame clones, with some not included. The repertoire holds 90,000 or so clones, with roughly nine tenths as singletons. Germline CDR1 is MNHNS and CDR2 is SASEGT. The CDR3 has 16 amino acids. V dropped 2 bases and J dropped 7 bases, with 17 bases sitting between them. The chain uses TRBV6-1 and TRBJ1-4, with D maybe TRBD1 (5 bases). This clonotype was sampled from a woman between 45 and 65 years old with colorectal cancer. Sample: PBMCs. The CDR3 sequence is CASSEPRGTVFEKLFF. The DNA for the CDR3 is TGTGCCAGCAGTGAACCAAGAGGGACCGTGTTTGAAAAACTGTTTTTT.